This T cell receptor (beta chain) was found in a study of human T cells and chemical hapten exposure. Study as a whole: Patients, largely female, had alopecia areata, totalis or universalis. Study-wide findings and caveats: Alopecia in all donors means immunity may differ from healthy individuals.

TCRdb passed the RACE reads through MiXCR, listing each CDR3 protein once. The data show about 120,000 distinct CDR3 sequences, with roughly 12% seen just once and roughly 3.1% held by the top ten. Trimming cost V 3 bases and J 10 bases, with 19 bases left between them. Germline V CDR1 and CDR2: MDHEN, SYDVKM. The CDR3 loop spans 14 amino acids. Time point meaning: pre-sensitization, week 0. The treatment here: therapeutic diphenylcyclopropenone sensitization with weekly scalp DPC. This clonotype was observed at least ten times. What it binds is unknown. This clonotype originated in a woman between 18 and 30 years old with alopecia areata. Some clones in this sample may be carry-over from other donors' samples. The chain couples TRBV28 to TRBJ2-7; perhaps D is TRBD1 or TRBD2 (5 bases each). The sequencing used whole blood, collected in connection with sensitization to the hapten diphenylcyclopropenone (DPC). CDR3 in DNA: TGTGCCAGCAGTTTCCTCGGGGCCACAGCAAAACAGTACTTC. This gives the protein CASSFLGATAKQYF.